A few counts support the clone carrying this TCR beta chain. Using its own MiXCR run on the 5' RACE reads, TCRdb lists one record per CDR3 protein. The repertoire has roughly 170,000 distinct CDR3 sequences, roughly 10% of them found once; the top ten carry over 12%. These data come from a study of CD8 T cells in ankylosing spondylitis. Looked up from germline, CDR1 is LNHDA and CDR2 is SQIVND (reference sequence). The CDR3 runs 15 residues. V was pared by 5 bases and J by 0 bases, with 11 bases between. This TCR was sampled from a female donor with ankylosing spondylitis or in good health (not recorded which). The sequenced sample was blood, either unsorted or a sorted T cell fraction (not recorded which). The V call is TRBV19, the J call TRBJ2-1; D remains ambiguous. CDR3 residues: CASSRARSSYNEQFF. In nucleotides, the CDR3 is TGTGCCAGTAGTCGGGCCCGGAGCTCCTACAATGAGCAGTTCTTC.